These 28 T cell receptor beta chains were all obtained from the same sample, sequenced in a study of blood T cells in healthy people across ages. Primers used in a second PCR of about 7 to 11 cycles were a sample-barcoded 5' primer and a J-beta primer mix. TCRdb called the 5' RACE reads again in MiXCR, with one record for every CDR3 protein. In the table there are over 700,000 distinct CDR3 sequences, 20% to 30% of which are singletons. The same sample was also used in a study of T cells of mothers and their children.

The specimen was blood. These receptors were taken from a boy aged 5-17 years in good health.

This clonotype was found a few times. The chain has TRBV6-1 and TRBJ2-7, with a weak D call TRBD2 (6 bases). Germline V gene sequence: CDR1 MNHNS, CDR2 SASEGT. The CDR3 is 15 residues long. The V end was cut by 1 base, the J end by 2 bases, with 12 bases between. This chain's CDR3 is CASSEVRGSTYEQYF. CDR3 nucleotide sequence: TGTGCCAGCAGTGAAGTCCGGGGGTCCACCTACGAGCAGTACTTC.

The chain links TRBV5-1 to TRBJ2-1; 10 positions match TRBD2. Germline CDR1 is SGHRS and CDR2 is YFSETQ. The V segment lost 1 base and the J segment 5 bases; nucleotides outside the gene matches: 6. CDR3 length: 16 residues. The CDR3 loop reads CASSLTSGTPHNEQFF. CDR3 nucleotide sequence: TGCGCCAGCAGCTTGACTAGCGGGACCCCTCACAATGAGCAGTTCTTC.

This clonotype was observed a handful of times. This sequence joins TRBV14 and TRBJ2-7; the D gene is possibly TRBD1 (5 bases). Trimming pared 4 bases from V and 6 bases from J, leaving 22 bases between. The CDR3 runs to 16 residues. Per germline, CDR1 SGHDN and CDR2 FVKESK. CDR3 region: CASSPLGSKGLGEQYF. For the CDR3, the DNA is TGTGCCAGCAGCCCCCTGGGCAGCAAGGGGCTCGGCGAGCAGTACTTC.

This clonotype showed up just a few times. The chain recombines TRBV20-1 with TRBJ2-7; D is unclear. Looked up from germline, CDR1 is DFQATT and CDR2 is SNEGSKA (reference sequence). Trimming removed 0 bases at V and 6 bases at J, with 6 bases between. This CDR3 is 11 amino acids long. The CDR3 sequence: CSAREMGEQYF. The CDR3 DNA follows: TGCAGTGCTAGAGAAATGGGCGAGCAGTACTTC.

A few counts support this clonotype. V gene TRBV9 combines with J gene TRBJ2-5; 9 bases fit TRBD2. The CDR3 runs 16 residues. The V and J ends lost 5 bases and 2 bases, in that order; junction bases with no gene match: 10. In germline, CDR1 is SGDLS, CDR2 YYNGEE. The chain's CDR3 is CASSQAGGGAQETQYF. CDR3 nucleotide sequence: TGTGCCAGCAGTCAAGCGGGAGGAGGAGCACAAGAGACCCAGTACTTC.

This clonotype was observed a few times. The chain carries TRBV14 and TRBJ1-5; no reliable D call. Germline CDR1 reads SGHDN; CDR2 reads FVKESK. V lost 3 bases and J lost 5, with 8 bases in between. The CDR3 contains 13 residues. CDR3 bases: TGTGCCAGCAGCCAGTACTTGGATCAGCCCCAGCATTTT. This encodes CASSQYLDQPQHF.

This chain connects TRBV5-1 to TRBJ2-5; 11 bases agree with TRBD1. V was clipped by 1 base and J by 5 bases; unmatched bases: 7. Per the germline V gene, CDR1 is SGHRS and CDR2 is YFSETQ. The CDR3 extends over 16 amino acids. The CDR3 sequence: CASSLLRTGGLETQYF. The CDR3, as DNA: TGCGCCAGCAGCTTGCTCAGGACAGGGGGCTTGGAGACCCAGTACTTC.

This clonotype came up a few times. The chain is built from TRBV5-1 and TRBJ2-1; 7 bases match TRBD2. V dropped 1 base and J dropped 7; count of bases not matched to a gene: 8. The CDR3 has 15 residues. Germline V gives CDR1 SGHRS, CDR2 YFSETQ. Here the CDR3 reads CASSLSRGGNNEQFF. The CDR3 bases are TGCGCCAGCAGCTTGTCCCGGGGAGGGAATAATGAGCAGTTCTTC.

V gene TRBV5-5 combines with J gene TRBJ2-5, with 12 bases that match TRBD2. Trimming removed 5 bases from V and 0 bases from J; junction bases left unmatched: 17. Germline CDR1 SGHKS, CDR2 YYEKEE (reference sequence). CDR3 size: 20 residues. The CDR3 spells CASSHDRGLAGTPYQETQYF. CDR3 in DNA: TGTGCCAGCAGTCATGACCGAGGACTAGCGGGGACACCTTACCAAGAGACCCAGTACTTC.

This clonotype appeared a few times. The genes are TRBV24-1 and TRBJ1-1; TRBD1 is a possible D gene (6 bases). CDR1 is KGHDR, CDR2 SFDVKD, per germline. Between the trimmed V and J ends, which lost 4 bases and 10 bases, there was a span of 12 bases. This CDR3 comprises 12 residues. This CDR3 reads CATSDGGQLAFF. The CDR3 DNA sequence: TGTGCCACCAGTGACGGAGGACAGTTAGCTTTCTTT.

The gene calls are TRBV12-3 or TRBV12-4 and TRBJ2-3; D perhaps matches TRBD2 (5 bases). V lost 3 bases, J lost 4 bases, and 11 bases lay in between. The CDR3 totals 14 residues. The CDR3 is CASSFASPADTQYF. In DNA, the CDR3 is TGTGCCAGCAGTTTTGCTAGCCCCGCAGATACGCAGTATTTT.

This chain joins TRBV6-5 and TRBJ2-5, with D perhaps TRBD2 (6 bases). The CDR3 spans 15 residues. Germline loops: CDR1 MNHEY, CDR2 SVGAGI. Trimming cost V 6 bases and J 4 bases, with 18 bases left between them. Written as DNA, the CDR3 is TGTGCCAGCAGCCCTCGATCGGGGGTAGGAGAGACCCAGTACTTC. Residues: CASSPRSGVGETQYF.

This clonotype was seen once. The chain has TRBV20-1 and TRBJ2-4; TRBD2 matches at 7 bases. Per germline, CDR1 DFQATT and CDR2 SNEGSKA (reference sequence). This CDR3 has 16 residues. The J segment lost 4 bases and the V segment lost 3 bases, leaving 12 bases of the junction unmatched. CDR3 nucleotide sequence: TGCAGTGCTAGTATGGGAGGGCCCCAGACAAAAAACATTCAGTACTTC. It translates to CSASMGGPQTKNIQYF.

This chain uses TRBV20-1 with TRBJ1-3; D is undetermined. The V end was cut by 6 bases, the J end by 4 bases, with 10 bases between. The V gene's germline CDR1 is DFQATT and CDR2 SNEGSKA (reference sequence). The CDR3 extends over 12 amino acids. The CDR3 region is CSAVGSGNTIYF. The CDR3, as DNA: TGCAGTGCCGTGGGTTCCGGAAACACCATATATTTT.

A few counts support this clonotype. This chain joins TRBV28 and TRBJ1-2; 7 bases align to TRBD1. The V gene's germline CDR1 is MDHEN and CDR2 SYDVKM. This CDR3 is built from 15 residues. The V gene end was trimmed by 6 bases and the J gene end by 0 bases; junction bases not matched to a gene: 7. CDR3 nucleotides: TGTGCCAGCAGGCCCCTTGGGACAGCTAACTATGGCTACACCTTC. It yields the protein CASRPLGTANYGYTF.

This sequence joins TRBV6-4 and TRBJ2-3; TRBD2 aligns across 10 bases. With V trimmed by 2 bases and J by 3 bases, 5 bases remained unmatched. From germline, CDR1 is MRHNA and CDR2 SNTAGT. CDR3 length: 16 amino acids. The CDR3 coding sequence is TGTGCCAGCAGTGACAGAGCGGGGGGGCCGACAGATACGCAGTATTTT. Protein product: CASSDRAGGPTDTQYF.

The V call is TRBV25-1, the J call TRBJ1-2; 7 bases are a match to TRBD1. The length of the CDR3 is 13 residues. V shed 3 bases, J shed 8 bases, and the junction held 6 bases outside the gene matches. The germline gives CDR1 MGHDK, CDR2 SYGVNS. CDR3 bases: TGTGCCAGCAGTGATCCTCAGGGGGTAGGCTACACCTTC. This sequence encodes CASSDPQGVGYTF.

The table lists this clonotype with a few counts. The chain carries TRBV12-3 or TRBV12-4 and TRBJ1-4; 8 bases line up with TRBD1. The junction had 7 bases not matched to a gene; V was cut back by 3 bases and J by 4 bases. This CDR3 is 16 amino acids long. CDR3 DNA: TGTGCCAGCAGTTTCGGTCAGGGGGCTGGTAATGAAAAACTGTTTTTT. Protein product: CASSFGQGAGNEKLFF.

This rearrangement joins TRBV6-1 to TRBJ2-1, with TRBD1 identical over 12 bases. Germline V gene data show CDR1 as MNHNS and CDR2 as SASEGT. The CDR3 is 14 amino acids. The junction had 4 bases not matched to a gene; V was cut back by 4 bases and J by 9 bases. CDR3 sequence reads: CASSGGTGGTEQFF. The CDR3 DNA reads as TGTGCCAGCAGTGGGGGGACAGGGGGCACTGAGCAGTTCTTC.

V gene TRBV10-3 combines with J gene TRBJ2-7, with 8 bases matching TRBD1. V shed 10 bases and J 2 bases; nucleotides not matched to a gene: 7. The CDR3 has 13 residues. The germline gives CDR1 ENHRY, CDR2 SYGVKD. Written as DNA, the CDR3 is TGTGCCACGAATCAGGGGGCTGCCTACGAGCAGTACTTC. The encoded protein is CATNQGAAYEQYF.

The table lists this clonotype with a few counts. The rearrangement joins TRBV10-3 to TRBJ1-1; 8 nucleotides agree with TRBD1. With 5 bases clipped from V and 5 bases from J, the junction kept 4 bases outside the gene matches. Germline CDR1 reads ENHRY; CDR2 reads SYGVKD. This CDR3 spans 13 amino acids. Here the CDR3 reads CAISTGGGTEAFF. The CDR3 coding sequence is TGTGCCATCAGTACAGGGGGGGGAACTGAAGCTTTCTTT.

In its sample, this clonotype was seen a few times. The chain couples TRBV11-2 to TRBJ1-3; the D gene is possibly TRBD1 (5 bases). Germline loops: CDR1 SGHAT, CDR2 FQNNGV. V was cut by 4 bases and J by 4 bases, with 23 bases left in between. The CDR3 contains 18 residues. The CDR3 bases are TGTGCCAGCAGCTCCGCGGAAATCGAGGGGAGGTGGGGAAACACCATATATTTT. Translating gives CASSSAEIEGRWGNTIYF.

This clonotype was seen only a few times. V and J are TRBV7-2 and TRBJ2-5; D uncertain. CDR3 size: 13 residues. Trimming shortened V by 2 bases and J by 12 bases, and 16 bases separated the two germline ends. CDR1 is SGHTA, CDR2 FQGNSA, per germline. CDR3 protein: CASSLHFGPTKYF. The CDR3 region has the DNA TGTGCCAGCAGCTTACATTTCGGCCCCACTAAGTACTTC.

This sequence joins TRBV9 and TRBJ2-1, with D possibly matching TRBD1 (6 bases). CDR1 is SGDLS and CDR2 is YYNGEE in the germline V gene. Trimming took 0 bases from V and 2 from J, leaving 21 bases between them. The CDR3 has 19 residues. The CDR3 region is CASSVAPLTGLNTYNEQFF. The CDR3 nucleotides read TGTGCCAGCAGCGTAGCGCCCCTTACAGGGTTGAACACCTACAATGAGCAGTTCTTC.

This clonotype was seen a handful of times. This sequence joins TRBV6-2 or TRBV6-3 and TRBJ2-5; a weak D match, TRBD2 (5 bases). The CDR3 is 13 residues long. CDR1 is MNHEY and CDR2 is SVGEGT in the germline V gene. V dropped 2 bases and J dropped 4 bases, with 8 bases sitting between them. CDR3 in amino acids: CASSYAEVETQYF. CDR3 coding DNA: TGTGCCAGCAGTTACGCGGAGGTAGAGACCCAGTACTTC.

The gene calls are TRBV5-1 and TRBJ2-3; D ambiguous. The CDR3 contains 16 residues. Germline-derived CDR1 and CDR2 are SGHRS and YFSETQ. V was trimmed by 0 bases and J by 0 bases, leaving 11 bases between them. The DNA for the CDR3 is TGCGCCAGCAGCTTGGGGCTGTCAGGCAGCACAGATACGCAGTATTTT. Its translation: CASSLGLSGSTDTQYF. Drawing the rest from reference TRBV5-1 and TRBJ2-3, the complete variable domain is KAGVTQTPRYLIKTRGQQVTLSCSPISGHRSVSWYQQTPGQGLQFLFEYFSETQRNKGNFPGRFSGRQFSNSRSEMNVSTLELGDSALYLCASSLGLSGSTDTQYFGPGTRLTVL.

This clonotype was seen a handful of times. V gene TRBV3-1 combines with J gene TRBJ2-4; 14 nucleotides agree with TRBD2. Germline CDR1 is LGHDT and CDR2 is YNNKEL (reference sequence). Germline trimming cut 2 bases from V and 5 bases from J; bases unmatched to any gene: 8. The CDR3 length is 18 residues. As DNA, the CDR3 is TGTGCCAGCAGCCAACTCCGGACTAGCGGGAGGCCGGAAAACATTCAGTACTTC. Translated, it gives CASSQLRTSGRPENIQYF.

The chain recombines TRBV6-5 with TRBJ1-4; D gene uncertain. This CDR3 is 15 amino acids long. The germline V gene encodes CDR1 MNHEY and CDR2 SVGAGI. V lost 2 bases, J lost 5 bases, and 12 bases lay in between. The CDR3, as DNA: TGTGCCAGCAGTTACGTCGGACCGCCGAATGAAAAACTGTTTTTT. It translates to CASSYVGPPNEKLFF.